The source of this T cell receptor (beta chain) is a study of Graves' ophthalmopathy and Graves' hyperthyroidism. In its sample, this clonotype was seen many times. For donors with ophthalmopathy, the disease showed moderate-to-severe activity, reached CAS ≥3 and NOSPECS ≥4, and had lasted under 3 months. Orbital computed tomography and thyroid ultrasound, along with TRAb, serum thyroxine and clinical symptoms, underpinned diagnosis. Amplified material comprised TCR beta CDR3 regions derived from RNA transcripts. HTBI primers served in a first-round RT-PCR, which a second-round multiplex PCR followed. From the multiplex PCR reads, TCRdb called clonotypes with MiXCR, one entry per CDR3 protein. In the table there are 500,000 to 800,000 distinct CDR3 sequences, 35% to 50% of which are singletons. V lost 6 bases and J lost 4, with 12 bases in between. Per the germline V gene, CDR1 is MNHEY and CDR2 is SVGAGI. This CDR3 is built from 13 residues.

The receptor's source is an adult man with Graves' ophthalmopathy. Specimen: peripheral blood. The chain links TRBV6-5 to TRBJ1-1, with unresolved D. CDR3 sequence: CASSTGLTTEAFF. Here the CDR3 DNA reads TGTGCCAGCAGCACCGGACTGACCACTGAAGCTTTCTTT.